This record covers a single T cell receptor beta chain. Naive CD8 cells lacked CD45RO and underwent positive selection for CCR7, leaving out terminally differentiated effector memory CD45RA+ cells. The sample is drawn from a study of shared clonotypes between healthy human individuals. Measured with immunoSEQ multiplex PCR; TCRdb has only the in-frame clones, and not every one. This table has over 2,000,000 clones, 85% to 95% appearing once. In germline, CDR1 is MNHEY, CDR2 SVGAGI. Trimming stripped 2 bases from V and 0 bases from J, with 8 bases between. This CDR3 has 14 residues. J is TRBJ2-7 and V is TRBV6-5; D uncertain. This TCR derives from a man between 18 and 29 years old in good health. Some clones in this sample may be carry-over from other donors' samples. What was sequenced was naive CD8+ T cells from PBMCs. The CDR3 sequence: CASSYGYGSYEQYF. The CDR3 nucleotides are TGTGCCAGCAGTTACGGTTACGGCTCCTACGAGCAGTACTTC.